This T cell receptor beta chain was found in a study of blood T cell repertoires in COVID-19. Whole-study context: The study drew acute and convalescent COVID-19 samples from the United States, Italy and Spain. T cells, B-cell-depleted T cells, or PBMCs supplied cDNA or gDNA.

Authors' methods: Amplification with reference gene primers provided the estimates of nucleated cell counts. Here immunoSEQ multiplex PCR was the method, and the copy in TCRdb shows in-frame clones only, minus some. V and J calls and clone size are those listed in that table; D and trimming were worked out from the DNA. This sample carries some 140,000 clones, around nine tenths of them seen once, and the ten largest clones take approximately 2%. CDR1 and CDR2 (germline): MDHEN, SYDVKM. Trimming removed 7 bases at V and 6 bases at J, with 19 bases between. The CDR3 covers 15 residues. The sequenced material came from peripheral blood. The origin of this receptor is a man aged 65 to 79 with active COVID-19. The chain is built from TRBV28 and TRBJ2-1, with no clear D. The CDR3: CASKTQDARSNEQFF. The CDR3 bases are TGTGCCAGCAAAACGCAAGACGCCCGGAGCAATGAGCAGTTCTTC.